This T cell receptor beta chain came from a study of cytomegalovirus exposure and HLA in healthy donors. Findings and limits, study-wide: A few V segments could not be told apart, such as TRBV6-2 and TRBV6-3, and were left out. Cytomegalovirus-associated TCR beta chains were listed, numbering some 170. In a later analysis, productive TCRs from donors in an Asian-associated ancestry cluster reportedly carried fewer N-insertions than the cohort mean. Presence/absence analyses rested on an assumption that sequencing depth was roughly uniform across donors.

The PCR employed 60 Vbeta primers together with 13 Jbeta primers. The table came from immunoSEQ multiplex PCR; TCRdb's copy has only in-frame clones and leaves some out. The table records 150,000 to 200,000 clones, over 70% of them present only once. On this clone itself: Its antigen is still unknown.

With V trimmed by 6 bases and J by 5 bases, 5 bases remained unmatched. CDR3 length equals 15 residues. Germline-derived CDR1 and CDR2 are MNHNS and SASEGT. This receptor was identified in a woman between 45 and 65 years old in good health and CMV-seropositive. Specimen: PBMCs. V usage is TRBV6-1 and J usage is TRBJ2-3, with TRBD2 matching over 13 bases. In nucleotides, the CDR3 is TGTGCCAGCAGAGAACTAGCGGGGGGGCAAGATACGCAGTATTTT. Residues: CASRELAGGQDTQYF.